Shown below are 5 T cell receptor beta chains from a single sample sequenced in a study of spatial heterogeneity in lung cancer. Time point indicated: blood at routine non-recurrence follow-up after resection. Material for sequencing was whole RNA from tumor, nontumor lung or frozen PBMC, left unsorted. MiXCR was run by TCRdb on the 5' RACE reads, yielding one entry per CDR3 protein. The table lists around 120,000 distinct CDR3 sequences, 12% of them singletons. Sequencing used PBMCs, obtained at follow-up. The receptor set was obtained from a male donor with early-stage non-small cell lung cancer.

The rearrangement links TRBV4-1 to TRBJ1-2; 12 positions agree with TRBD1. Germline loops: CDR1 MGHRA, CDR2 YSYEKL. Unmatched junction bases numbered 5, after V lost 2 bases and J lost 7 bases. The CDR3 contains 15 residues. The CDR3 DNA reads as TGCGCCAGCAGCCAAACGGGACAGGGGGCGTTTGGCTACACCTTC. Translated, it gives CASSQTGQGAFGYTF.

The CDR3 loop reads CSGRGPNSPLHF. The CDR3 DNA is TGCAGTGGCAGAGGGCCCAATTCACCCCTCCACTTT. The V gene is TRBV20-1, the J gene TRBJ1-6; no reliable D call. Trimming removed 7 bases at V and 7 bases at J, with 11 bases between. Germline CDR1 is DFQATT and CDR2 is SNEGSKA (reference sequence). The CDR3 is 12 residues long.

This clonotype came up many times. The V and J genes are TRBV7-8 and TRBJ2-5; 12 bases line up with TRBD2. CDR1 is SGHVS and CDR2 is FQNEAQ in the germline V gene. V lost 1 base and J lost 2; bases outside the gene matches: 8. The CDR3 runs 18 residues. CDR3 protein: CASSLDLGLAGRQETQYF. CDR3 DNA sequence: TGTGCCAGCAGCTTAGATCTTGGACTAGCGGGGCGACAAGAGACCCAGTACTTC.

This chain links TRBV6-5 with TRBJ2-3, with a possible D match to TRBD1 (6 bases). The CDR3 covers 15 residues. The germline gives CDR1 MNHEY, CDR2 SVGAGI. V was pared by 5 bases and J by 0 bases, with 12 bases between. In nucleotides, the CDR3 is TGTGCCAGCAGTCCTCGGACAGCTAGCACAGATACGCAGTATTTT. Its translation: CASSPRTASTDTQYF.

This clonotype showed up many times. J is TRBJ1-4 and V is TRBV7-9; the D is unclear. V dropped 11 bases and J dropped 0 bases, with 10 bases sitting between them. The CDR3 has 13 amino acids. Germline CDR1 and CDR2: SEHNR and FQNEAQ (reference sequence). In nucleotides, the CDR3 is TGTGCCTGCCAAGCGACAACTAATGAAAAACTGTTTTTT. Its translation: CACQATTNEKLFF.